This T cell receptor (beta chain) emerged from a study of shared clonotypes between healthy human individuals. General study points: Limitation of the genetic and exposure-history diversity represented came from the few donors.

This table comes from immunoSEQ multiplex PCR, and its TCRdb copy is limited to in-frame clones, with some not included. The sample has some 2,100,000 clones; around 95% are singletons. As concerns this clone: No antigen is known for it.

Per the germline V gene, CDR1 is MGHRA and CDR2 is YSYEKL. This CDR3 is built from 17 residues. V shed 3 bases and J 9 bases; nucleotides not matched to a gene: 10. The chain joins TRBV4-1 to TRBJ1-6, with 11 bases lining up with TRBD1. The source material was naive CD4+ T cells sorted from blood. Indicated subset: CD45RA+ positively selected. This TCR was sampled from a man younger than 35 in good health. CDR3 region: CASSHTGTGGSSSPLHF. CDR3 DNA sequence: TGCGCCAGCAGCCACACCGGGACAGGGGGTTCTAGTTCACCCCTCCACTTT.